A single sample gave rise to the 11 T cell receptor beta chains below, sequenced in a study of human T cells and chemical hapten exposure. Using its own MiXCR run on the RACE reads, TCRdb lists one record per CDR3 protein. In the table there are 95,000 or so distinct CDR3 sequences, 11% of which are singletons. The time point is: patch test 2, 6 weeks after DPC sensitization. Specified treatment: therapeutic diphenylcyclopropenone sensitization with weekly scalp DPC. The input for sequencing was whole blood, taken in connection with sensitization to the hapten diphenylcyclopropenone (DPC). The receptor source for this set is a woman aged 40 to 50 with alopecia areata. Some clones in this sample may be carry-over from other donors' samples.

The rearrangement links TRBV4-1 to TRBJ2-5, with a tentative D call TRBD2 (6 bases). CDR3 length: 15 amino acids. V lost 0 bases and J 0 bases, leaving 8 bases between the germline ends. The germline CDR1 and CDR2 sequences are MGHRA and YSYEKL. Here the CDR3 reads CASSQEGGYQETQYF. For the CDR3, the DNA is TGCGCCAGCAGCCAAGAGGGGGGATACCAAGAGACCCAGTACTTC.

The V call is TRBV28, the J call TRBJ1-6; no clear D gene. This CDR3 is 14 amino acids long. CDR1 and CDR2 from the germline V gene are MDHEN and SYDVKM. The V gene lost 5 bases and the J gene lost 4 bases, with 9 bases spanning the gap. The CDR3 DNA reads TGTGCCAGCAGTCGGAGTCCTTATAATTCACCCCTCCACTTT. It yields the protein CASSRSPYNSPLHF.

With respect to this clonotype: One junction end disagrees with the germline gene, perhaps due to a read error. This rearrangement joins TRBV25-1 to TRBJ1-2, with TRBD1 matching 7 bases. CDR3 size: 14 residues. CDR1 and CDR2 from the germline V gene are MGHDK and SYGVNS. The DNA for the CDR3 is TGTGTCAGCAGCCTTGGGACAGAATACTATGGCTACACCTTC. Its translation is CVSSLGTEYYGYTF.

This clonotype showed up many times. The chain links TRBV2 to TRBJ1-1, with 11 bases identical to TRBD1. With 7 bases clipped from V and 6 bases from J, the junction kept 7 bases outside the gene matches. Per germline, CDR1 SNHLY and CDR2 FYNNEI. The CDR3 extends over 14 amino acids. The CDR3 here is CASIGTGGRSEAFF. The CDR3 coding sequence is TGTGCCAGCATAGGGACAGGGGGGCGATCTGAAGCTTTCTTT. Based on the CDR3 plus reference TRBV2 and TRBJ1-1, the full variable domain is EPEVTQTPSHQVTQMGQEVILRCVPISNHLYFYWYRQILGQKVEFLVSFYNNEISEKSEIFDDQFSVERPDGSNFTLKIRSTKLEDSAMYFCASIGTGGRSEAFFGQGTRLTVV.

The chain joins TRBV28 to TRBJ2-1; TRBD1 matches at 7 bases. The CDR3 loop spans 15 amino acids. V lost 2 bases, J lost 7 bases, and 8 bases stayed unmatched. CDR1 is MDHEN and CDR2 is SYDVKM in the germline V gene. The CDR3 sequence: CASSLRGGAANEQFF. The CDR3 coding sequence is TGTGCCAGCAGTTTACGAGGGGGCGCCGCTAATGAGCAGTTCTTC.

This clonotype appeared a few times. The chain carries TRBV10-3 and TRBJ1-4; D perhaps matches TRBD1 (5 bases). Germline values: CDR1 ENHRY, CDR2 SYGVKD. V was cut by 6 bases and J by 9 bases, with 20 bases left in between. This CDR3 is built from 15 residues. The CDR3: CAISDGRPGEKKLFF. The CDR3, as DNA: TGTGCCATCAGCGACGGTCGACCGGGGGAAAAAAAACTGTTTTTT.

The rearrangement links TRBV7-2 to TRBJ2-7, with a tentative D call TRBD1 (6 bases). The CDR3 spans 15 residues. Germline V lookup: CDR1 SGHTA, CDR2 FQGNSA. V was cut by 5 bases and J by 6 bases, with 20 bases left in between. CDR3 loop: CASSPGDLHFPEQYF. In DNA, the CDR3 is TGTGCCAGCAGCCCAGGGGACCTTCACTTCCCCGAGCAGTACTTC.

This clonotype has at least ten counts. The V gene is TRBV11-3, the J gene TRBJ2-3; maybe TRBD1 (5 bases). Trimming removed 8 bases from V and 2 bases from J, with 11 bases in between. This CDR3 spans 13 amino acids. Germline V gene data show CDR1 as SGHNT and CDR2 as YENEEA. This CDR3 is CASGRQSTDTQYF. The DNA for the CDR3 is TGTGCCAGCGGACGACAGTCCACAGATACGCAGTATTTT. Complete variable domain (other parts from reference TRBV11-3 and TRBJ2-3): EAGVVQSPRYKIIEKKQPVAFWCNPISGHNTLYWYLQNLGQGPELLIRYENEEAVDDSQLPKDRFSAERLKGVDSTLKIQPAELGDSAVYLCASGRQSTDTQYFGPGTRLTVL.

This clonotype was seen more than once but under ten times. The chain links TRBV29-1 to TRBJ1-2, with TRBD1 identical over 7 bases. The junction had 7 bases not matched to a gene; V was cut back by 0 bases and J by 6 bases. This CDR3 region has 14 residues. Germline-derived CDR1 and CDR2 are SQVTM and ANQGSEA. CDR3 amino acids: CSVEEAGGRDGYTF. DNA of the CDR3: TGCAGCGTTGAAGAGGCAGGGGGACGCGATGGCTACACCTTC.

The sample holds a few counts of this clonotype. The V call is TRBV7-2, the J call TRBJ2-2; 8 bases fit TRBD1. J lost 6 bases, V lost 4 bases, and 10 bases had no gene match. The CDR3 has 16 residues. The germline gives CDR1 SGHTA, CDR2 FQGNSA. The CDR3 region is CASSSLGQGYAGELFF. DNA for the CDR3: TGTGCCAGCAGCTCCCTAGGACAGGGCTATGCCGGGGAGCTGTTTTTT.

The chain carries TRBV28 and TRBJ2-2; 8 bases agree with TRBD2. V gave up 2 bases and J gave up 4 bases; unmatched junction bases: 9. CDR3 length: 17 residues. Germline CDR1 MDHEN, CDR2 SYDVKM. CDR3 bases: TGTGCCAGCAGTTTAAGAGCGGGAGTGATCCCCACCGGGGAGCTGTTTTTT. Its translation is CASSLRAGVIPTGELFF.